These 8 T cell receptor beta chains originate from one sample sequenced in a study of beta chain features in type 1 diabetes. The isolated RNA, all of it, was reverse transcribed, so expressed TCRB transcripts were what got sequenced. Here immunoSEQ multiplex PCR was the method, and the copy in TCRdb shows in-frame clones only, minus some. This sample yields 350,000 to 450,000 clones, of which about 15% are seen a single time; approximately 0.038% belongs to the top ten. Sequenced: naive CD4+ T cells from blood. The receptors stem from a young man in good health.

The rearrangement uses TRBV6-1 and TRBJ1-5; D is undetermined. The CDR3 runs to 18 residues. From germline, CDR1 is MNHNS and CDR2 SASEGT. Trimming removed 0 bases at V and 1 base at J, with 16 bases between. CDR3 nucleotides: TGTGCCAGCAGTGAAGCCTCACGGCGGGCGGAGAGCAATCAGCCCCAGCATTTT. Translating it yields CASSEASRRAESNQPQHF.

This clone was counted between two and nine times. At one end the junction does not follow the germline gene, possibly because of a read error. The chain uses TRBV7-7 and TRBJ2-1; 9 bases map to TRBD2. There are 15 residues in the CDR3. The germline V gene encodes CDR1 SSHAT and CDR2 FNYEAQ (reference sequence). This CDR3 is CASSLEREAYNEQFF. For the CDR3, the DNA is TGTGCTAGCAGCTTAGAGCGGGAGGCCTACAATGAGCAGTTCTTC. Full variable domain (rest looked up from reference TRBV7-7 and TRBJ2-1): GAGVSQSPRYKVTKRGQDVTLRCDPISSHATLYWYQQALGQGPEFLTYFNYEAQPDKSGLPSDRFSAERPEGSISTLTIQRTEQRDSAMYRCASSLEREAYNEQFFGPGTRLTVL.

V is TRBV7-2 and J is TRBJ2-7; possibly TRBD1 or TRBD2 for D (5 bases each). Trimming cost V 6 bases and J 0 bases, with 15 bases left between them. CDR1 and CDR2 (germline): SGHTA, FQGNSA. CDR3 length: 15 amino acids. The CDR3 coding sequence is TGTGCCAGCAGATCATATTCCGGGACCTCCTACGAGCAGTACTTC. Amino acid sequence: CASRSYSGTSYEQYF.

The V call is TRBV14, the J call TRBJ1-2, with D unclear. V was cut by 1 base and J by 7 bases, with 10 bases left in between. This CDR3 contains 13 residues. Germline lookup yields CDR1 SGHDN and CDR2 FVKESK. As DNA, the CDR3 is TGTGCCAGCAGCCAAGGAACAGTAGTTGGCTACACCTTC. Its translation is CASSQGTVVGYTF.

V usage is TRBV7-7 and J usage is TRBJ2-1, with 8 nucleotides matching TRBD2. V gave up 5 bases and J gave up 5 bases; unmatched junction bases: 5. CDR1 is SSHAT and CDR2 is FNYEAQ in the germline V gene (reference sequence). This CDR3 comprises 14 residues. Here the CDR3 reads CASSPRLAHNEQFF. DNA for the CDR3: TGTGCCAGCAGCCCGCGACTAGCGCACAATGAGCAGTTCTTC.

The sample holds a few counts of this clone. For the CDR3, the DNA is TGTGCCAGCAGTGAACGACGGGAGTACCAAGAGACCCAGTACTTC. This codes for CASSERREYQETQYF. The chain joins TRBV25-1 to TRBJ2-5, with D possibly being TRBD2 (6 bases). The CDR3 spans 15 residues. The V end lost 2 bases, the J end lost 0 bases, and 10 bases lay between the germline ends. Germline V gene lookup returns CDR1 MGHDK and CDR2 SYGVNS.

This clone was observed a few times. The chain recombines TRBV5-1 with TRBJ2-2; 10 bases agree with TRBD1. Germline assignment: CDR1 SGHRS and CDR2 YFSETQ. V shed 1 base, J shed 5 bases, and the junction held 2 bases outside the gene matches. This CDR3 is 15 amino acids long. CDR3 in amino acids: CASSLKGQGTGELFF. CDR3 sequence (DNA): TGCGCCAGCAGCTTGAAGGGACAGGGGACCGGGGAGCTGTTTTTT. The full variable domain, with the rest looked up from reference TRBV5-1 and TRBJ2-2, is KAGVTQTPRYLIKTRGQQVTLSCSPISGHRSVSWYQQTPGQGLQFLFEYFSETQRNKGNFPGRFSGRQFSNSRSEMNVSTLELGDSALYLCASSLKGQGTGELFFGEGSRLTVL.

To note about this clone: At the DNA level, this CDR3 is encoded by other sequences in the same sample as well. The chain carries TRBV30 and TRBJ1-1; D gene unclear. V lost 0 bases, J lost 1 base, and 6 bases lay in between. The CDR3 runs to 13 residues. In germline, CDR1 is GTSNPN, CDR2 SVGIG (reference sequence). The CDR3 loop is CAWSVIRNTEAFF. CDR3 bases: TGTGCCTGGAGTGTAATCAGGAACACTGAAGCTTTCTTT.